The 24 T cell receptor beta chains given below trace back to one sample, sequenced in a study of blood T cell repertoires in COVID-19. TCRdb's copy holds only in-frame clones and misses some; the assay was immunoSEQ multiplex PCR. The table has more than 250,000 clones, 70% to 90% seen once. Sequencing was carried out using peripheral blood. The receptors were sampled from a human donor in a cohort sampled during active COVID-19.

The rearrangement joins TRBV2 to TRBJ1-2; D possibly corresponds to TRBD1 (6 bases). The CDR3 is 14 residues long. V was pared by 6 bases and J by 7 bases, with 18 bases between. CDR1 and CDR2 (germline): SNHLY, FYNNEI. Here the CDR3 DNA reads TGTGCCAGCAGAACCGTTAGACAGGCTCCTGGCTACACCTTC. Its translation: CASRTVRQAPGYTF.

The chain recombines TRBV29-1 with TRBJ2-3; maybe TRBD1 (5 bases). V was trimmed by 4 bases and J by 2 bases, leaving 7 bases between them. Per germline, CDR1 SQVTM and CDR2 ANQGSEA. The CDR3 has 12 amino acids. CDR3 sequence reads: CSVGGVTDTQYF. DNA for the CDR3: TGCAGCGTTGGGGGCGTCACAGATACGCAGTATTTT.

The chain employs TRBV14 and TRBJ2-1; D is uncertain. The CDR3 covers 14 residues. In germline, CDR1 is SGHDN, CDR2 FVKESK. V was pared by 2 bases and J by 2 bases, with 7 bases between. In DNA form, the CDR3 reads TGTGCCAGCAGCCAACTATTACCCTACAATGAGCAGTTCTTC. Amino acid sequence: CASSQLLPYNEQFF.

In this sample, this clone turned up a few times. V usage is TRBV4-1 and J usage is TRBJ1-1; TRBD1 agrees at 12 bases. The CDR3 is 15 amino acids. J lost 1 base, V lost 3 bases, and 0 bases had no gene match. Germline loops: CDR1 MGHRA, CDR2 YSYEKL. The CDR3 sequence is CASSQGQGANTEAFF. In DNA, the CDR3 is TGCGCCAGCAGCCAGGGACAGGGGGCGAACACTGAAGCTTTCTTT.

The CDR3 region is CASSPRVSGGATDTQYF. The DNA of the CDR3 is TGTGCCAGCAGCCCTCGGGTTAGCGGGGGGGCAACCGATACGCAGTATTTT. The rearrangement uses TRBV11-2 and TRBJ2-3; 11 bases map to TRBD2. V shed 5 bases and J 6 bases; nucleotides not matched to a gene: 13. The CDR3 extends over 17 amino acids. The germline V gene encodes CDR1 SGHAT and CDR2 FQNNGV. The whole variable domain, filled in from reference TRBV11-2 and TRBJ2-3, reads EAGVAQSPRYKIIEKRQSVAFWCNPISGHATLYWYQQILGQGPKLLIQFQNNGVVDDSQLPKDRFSAERLKGVDSTLKIQPAKLEDSAVYLCASSPRVSGGATDTQYFGPGTRLTVL.

The V call is TRBV3-1 (or the pseudogene TRBV3-2), the J call TRBJ1-5; D is undetermined. The ends were cut back, 3 bases at V and 10 bases at J, with 13 bases in the middle. This CDR3 has 13 amino acids. Germline V gene lookup returns CDR1 LGHDT and CDR2 YNNKEL (reference sequence). For the CDR3, the DNA is TGTGCCAGCAGCCAGGGCAGGCATTTTCCCCAGCATTTT. It specifies CASSQGRHFPQHF.

This chain links TRBV10-3 with TRBJ2-2, with 9 bases lining up with TRBD1. Trimming took 3 bases from V and 5 from J; bases not matched to a gene: 7. CDR3 length: 16 residues. Germline loops: CDR1 ENHRY, CDR2 SYGVKD. The DNA for the CDR3 is TGTGCCATCAGTGAACTTGGGACAGGGAATACCGGGGAGCTGTTTTTT. It codes for CAISELGTGNTGELFF.

The V call is TRBV19, the J call TRBJ2-5; D call uncertain. CDR1 is LNHDA, CDR2 SQIVND, per germline (reference sequence). CDR3 length: 14 residues. V lost 2 bases to trimming and J lost 5 bases, with 12 bases between them. The CDR3 nucleotides are TGTGCCAGTAGTATATCCGCATCCAGGGAGACCCAGTACTTC. Translation: CASSISASRETQYF.

The genes are TRBV21-1 and TRBJ1-5; the listed D gene, TRBD1, was not tested against the DNA. TRBV21-1 is given as a pseudogene. This CDR3 has 19 residues. CDR3 DNA sequence: TGTGCCAGCAGCAAAATTCCCGCTGGACCAGGGAAGGAAAATCAGCCCCAGCATTTT. This gives the protein CASSKIPAGPGKENQPQHF.

CDR3 bases: TGTGCCAGCAGCCCAATGGGAGGGAGGTCGAACACCGGGGAGCTGTTTTTT. Residues: CASSPMGGRSNTGELFF. V is TRBV3-1 (or the pseudogene TRBV3-2) and J is TRBJ2-2, with 7 nucleotides matching TRBD2. Germline loops: CDR1 LGHDT, CDR2 YNNKEL (reference sequence). This CDR3 spans 17 amino acids. V shed 4 bases and J 0 bases; nucleotides not matched to a gene: 8.

V is TRBV7-8 and J is TRBJ1-5, with D hard to call. The CDR3 sequence is 13 residues long. The V gene lost 11 bases and the J gene lost 5 bases, with 16 bases spanning the gap. Germline CDR1 is SGHVS and CDR2 is FQNEAQ. CDR3 loop: CAGSFRADQPQHF. The CDR3 nucleotides are TGTGCCGGATCATTCAGAGCGGATCAGCCCCAGCATTTT.

J is TRBJ1-1 and V is TRBV29-1; 10 bases agree with TRBD1. The V gene end was trimmed by 6 bases and the J gene end by 4 bases; junction bases not matched to a gene: 5. Germline CDR1 and CDR2: SQVTM and ANQGSEA. The CDR3 covers 13 residues. This chain's CDR3 is CSVDRGPITEAFF. As DNA, the CDR3 is TGCAGCGTAGACAGGGGGCCGATCACTGAAGCTTTCTTT.

V gene TRBV5-4 combines with J gene TRBJ2-1; no clear D gene. Per germline, CDR1 SGHNT and CDR2 YYREEE (reference sequence). With 2 bases removed from V and 3 bases from J, the gap between germline ends came to 18 bases. CDR3 length equals 17 residues. The DNA of the CDR3 is TGTGCCAGCAGCTTATTACCCCCCCTAGTCCACTACAATGAGCAGTTCTTC. Translated, it gives CASSLLPPLVHYNEQFF. Full variable domain (missing parts from reference TRBV5-4 and TRBJ2-1): ETGVTQSPTHLIKTRGQQVTLRCSSQSGHNTVSWYQQALGQGPQFIFQYYREEENGRGNFPPRFSGLQFPNYSSELNVNALELDDSALYLCASSLLPPLVHYNEQFFGPGTRLTVL.

The chain employs TRBV6-2 or TRBV6-3 and TRBJ2-7, with 14 bases identical to TRBD2. Germline lookup yields CDR1 MNHEY and CDR2 SVGEGT. CDR3 size: 14 residues. With 5 bases clipped from V and 7 bases from J, the junction kept 4 bases outside the gene matches. DNA for the CDR3: TGTGCCAGCAGTGGACTAGCGGGGGGCCAAGAGCAGTACTTC. This gives the protein CASSGLAGGQEQYF.

This chain connects TRBV5-1 to TRBJ1-4; D might be TRBD1 (6 bases). Looked up from germline, CDR1 is SGHRS and CDR2 is YFSETQ. The V end lost 1 base, the J end lost 6 bases, and 7 bases lay between the germline ends. The CDR3 runs to 13 residues. The CDR3 DNA follows: TGCGCCAGCAGCTTGTCAGGGGATGAAAAACTGTTTTTT. The encoded protein is CASSLSGDEKLFF.

This rearrangement joins TRBV4-1 to TRBJ2-7; D may be TRBD1 (6 bases). Trimming took off 0 bases at V and 1 base at J, with 16 bases between the two ends. CDR1 and CDR2 (germline): MGHRA, YSYEKL. The CDR3 is 17 amino acids. CDR3: CASSQEGGDRVSYEQYF. The DNA for the CDR3 is TGCGCCAGCAGCCAAGAAGGGGGAGATAGGGTATCCTACGAGCAGTACTTC.

The chain recombines TRBV27 with TRBJ2-5; 8 bases match TRBD1. Germline-derived CDR1 and CDR2 are MNHEY and SMNVEV (reference sequence). The CDR3 is made up of 16 amino acids. Trimming at V came to 4 bases and at J to 5 bases, leaving 12 bases not matched to a gene. CDR3 in amino acids: CASSSSGQGEVETQYF. The CDR3 bases are TGTGCCAGCAGTTCCTCCGGACAGGGAGAGGTGGAGACCCAGTACTTC.

This chain uses TRBV5-6 with TRBJ1-6; unclear D gene. This CDR3 is built from 14 residues. In germline, CDR1 is SGHDT, CDR2 YYEEEE. Trimming took 1 base from V and 7 from J, leaving 9 bases between them. The CDR3 here is CASSLRQINSPLHF. The CDR3 region has the DNA TGTGCCAGCAGCTTGAGACAAATCAATTCACCCCTCCACTTT.

This chain uses TRBV27 with TRBJ2-1, with a weak D call TRBD2 (6 bases). V dropped 3 bases and J dropped 9 bases, with 18 bases sitting between them. The CDR3 contains 15 residues. The germline gives CDR1 MNHEY, CDR2 SMNVEV (reference sequence). CDR3 nucleotides: TGTGCCAGCAGTTTTTGGCGGGATAGAGGGAGTGAGCAGTTCTTC. Translated: CASSFWRDRGSEQFF.

This sequence joins TRBV6-5 and TRBJ1-5, with no clear D. Germline V lookup: CDR1 MNHEY, CDR2 SVGAGI. The CDR3 extends over 14 amino acids. V shed 7 bases and J shed 0 bases, with 10 bases lying between them. CDR3 DNA: TGTGCCAGCATCAACAGACATAGCAATCAGCCCCAGCATTTT. Translated, it gives CASINRHSNQPQHF.

The chain links TRBV4-3 to TRBJ1-1; D gene unclear. This CDR3 region has 15 residues. The V gene's germline CDR1 is LGHNA and CDR2 YSLEER. Trimming stripped 0 bases from V and 4 bases from J, with 12 bases between. The CDR3 reads CASSQEEGVVTEAFF. The CDR3 region has the DNA TGCGCCAGCAGCCAAGAAGAGGGAGTTGTCACTGAAGCTTTCTTT.

The V call is TRBV21-1, the J call TRBJ2-7; whether TRBD2, the table's D call, matches the DNA was not checked. TRBV21-1 constitutes a pseudogene. This CDR3 has 10 amino acids. CDR3 in DNA: TGTGCCGGTCGGGGGTACGAGCAGTACTTC. This encodes CAGRGYEQYF.

The CDR3 sequence is CASSLYVSGGSIYEQYF. In DNA, the CDR3 is TGTGCCAGCAGCTTATATGTGAGCGGGGGGTCAATCTACGAGCAGTACTTC. The V and J genes are TRBV7-9 and TRBJ2-7, with 9 bases fitting TRBD2. CDR3 length: 17 residues. The junction had 11 bases not matched to a gene; V was cut back by 2 bases and J by 3 bases. The germline gives CDR1 SEHNR, CDR2 FQNEAQ (reference sequence). The full variable domain, rest sourced from reference TRBV7-9 and TRBJ2-7, is DTGVSQNPRHKITKRGQNVTFRCDPISEHNRLYWYRQTLGQGPEFLTYFQNEAQLEKSRLLSDRFSAERPKGSFSTLEIQRTEQGDSAMYLCASSLYVSGGSIYEQYFGPGTRLTVT.

The chain has TRBV28 and TRBJ1-1, with 7 bases fitting TRBD1. J gave up 5 bases and V 5 bases, and 8 bases lay outside the gene matches. Germline assignment: CDR1 MDHEN and CDR2 SYDVKM. The CDR3 is 14 amino acids. This CDR3 reads CASSEGTVGTEAFF. The CDR3 nucleotides read TGTGCCAGCAGTGAGGGGACAGTAGGAACTGAAGCTTTCTTT.